This passage covers 25 T cell receptor beta chains from one sample sequenced in a study of blood T cell repertoires in COVID-19. Profiled with immunoSEQ multiplex PCR; TCRdb holds only in-frame clones, not every one. Of around 180,000 clones in the sample, about 84% were seen once. Sequencing was done on a sample of PBMCs or T cells enriched from blood (not recorded which). The receptors derive from a man over 45 who had recovered from COVID-19.

This clone was observed a handful of times. The V gene is TRBV6-5, the J gene TRBJ1-1; 11 positions agree with TRBD1. The germline V gene has CDR1 MNHEY and CDR2 SVGAGI. V was pared by 2 bases and J by 6 bases, with 5 bases of the junction left unmatched. The CDR3 is made up of 15 amino acids. Written as DNA, the CDR3 is TGTGCCAGCAGTTACGGACAGGGGGCCTTGGCTGAAGCTTTCTTT. Its translation is CASSYGQGALAEAFF.

The chain has TRBV3-1 (or the pseudogene TRBV3-2) and TRBJ1-2; D unresolved. Per the germline V gene, CDR1 is LGHDT and CDR2 is YNNKEL (reference sequence). CDR3 size: 12 residues. V was pared by 5 bases and J by 4 bases, with 8 bases between. CDR3 region: CASSTYSYGYTF. The DNA of the CDR3 is TGTGCCAGCAGCACGTACAGCTATGGCTACACCTTC.

V is TRBV4-2 and J is TRBJ2-7; TRBD2 matches 11 bases. Trimming at V came to 1 base and at J to 0 bases, leaving 5 bases not matched to a gene. CDR3 size: 17 residues. The germline V gene encodes CDR1 LGHNA and CDR2 YNFKEQ. This chain's CDR3 is CASSQVPSGGFSYEQYF. The CDR3 coding sequence is TGTGCCAGCAGCCAAGTCCCTAGCGGGGGGTTCTCCTACGAGCAGTACTTC.

This chain links TRBV10-2 with TRBJ2-1; no clear D. Deletions cut 3 bases from V and 9 bases from J, with 18 bases between. This CDR3 is built from 15 residues. Per the germline V gene, CDR1 is WSHSY and CDR2 is SAAADI. This CDR3 is CASSEESPPQVEQFF. CDR3 sequence (DNA): TGCGCCAGCAGTGAAGAAAGCCCCCCTCAAGTTGAGCAGTTCTTC.

The chain recombines TRBV7-2 with TRBJ2-5; tentative D call: TRBD1 (7 bases). V shed 0 bases and J shed 7 bases, with 12 bases lying between them. The CDR3 runs 14 residues. Per germline, CDR1 SGHTA and CDR2 FQGNSA. The CDR3 nucleotides are TGTGCCAGCAGCTTAGCGCGCCAGGGGGGGACCCAGTACTTC. Its protein product is CASSLARQGGTQYF.

The chain employs TRBV3-1 (or the pseudogene TRBV3-2) and TRBJ2-5; TRBD2 matches at 8 bases. From germline, CDR1 is LGHDT and CDR2 YNNKEL (reference sequence). The CDR3 loop spans 15 amino acids. Losses at the gene ends were 4 bases for V and 4 bases for J; bases not matched to a gene: 8. CDR3 loop: CASSPGGGRRETQYF. CDR3 bases: TGTGCCAGCAGCCCCGGGGGGGGGCGCAGAGAGACCCAGTACTTC.

The count of this clone is one. V and J are TRBV19 and TRBJ2-7; 7 positions agree with TRBD1. Per the germline V gene, CDR1 is LNHDA and CDR2 is SQIVND (reference sequence). This CDR3 has 15 residues. V lost 5 bases, J lost 4 bases, and 11 bases stayed unmatched. This chain's CDR3 is CASSPGQGELYEQYF. For the CDR3, the DNA is TGTGCCAGTAGTCCCGGCCAGGGGGAGTTATACGAGCAGTACTTC.

The V gene is TRBV4-1, the J gene TRBJ2-3; tentative D call: TRBD1 (6 bases). The V and J ends lost 3 bases and 1 base respectively, with 8 bases between them. CDR3 length equals 14 residues. From germline, CDR1 is MGHRA and CDR2 YSYEKL. The CDR3: CASSQGAGTDTQYF. The CDR3 region has the DNA TGCGCCAGCAGCCAGGGGGCCGGCACAGATACGCAGTATTTT.

The CDR3 nucleotides are TGTGCCAGCAGCTTAGGTCGAGGGAGCAATCAGCCCCAGCATTTT. Protein: CASSLGRGSNQPQHF. The chain uses TRBV11-2 and TRBJ1-5; D is ambiguous. Per germline, CDR1 SGHAT and CDR2 FQNNGV. The CDR3 has 15 residues. V was pared by 1 base and J by 1 base, with 8 bases between.

The chain combines TRBV7-2 with TRBJ2-4, with TRBD2 matching 7 bases. CDR1 is SGHTA, CDR2 FQGNSA, per germline. J was trimmed by 1 base and V by 1 base; bases with no gene match: 10. The length of the CDR3 is 18 residues. The CDR3 DNA follows: TGTGCCAGCAGCTTAGAATCCCGACTAGCCCCTGCCAAAAACATTCAGTACTTC. The encoded protein is CASSLESRLAPAKNIQYF. Supplemented by reference TRBV7-2 and TRBJ2-4, the full variable domain reads GAGVSQSPSNKVTEKGKDVELRCDPISGHTALYWYRQSLGQGLEFLIYFQGNSAPDKSGLPSDRFSAERTGGSVSTLTIQRTQQEDSAVYLCASSLESRLAPAKNIQYFGAGTRLSVL.

J is TRBJ1-2 and V is TRBV5-1; 7 nucleotides agree with TRBD1. The CDR3 runs 15 residues. Trimming took 4 bases from V and 2 from J; bases not matched to a gene: 8. Germline CDR1 SGHRS, CDR2 YFSETQ. CDR3 sequence reads: CASSPDRAANYGYTF. CDR3 coding DNA: TGCGCCAGCAGCCCAGACAGGGCAGCCAACTATGGCTACACCTTC.

V gene TRBV9 combines with J gene TRBJ1-4; 7 nucleotides line up with TRBD1. Germline V gives CDR1 SGDLS, CDR2 YYNGEE. Trimming took 4 bases from V and 1 from J; bases not matched to a gene: 4. The CDR3 contains 15 residues. The CDR3 DNA reads as TGTGCCAGCAGCCCAAACAGGGGAACTAATGAAAAACTGTTTTTT. Translation: CASSPNRGTNEKLFF.

The J gene is TRBJ2-3, the V gene TRBV2; TRBD2 agrees at 7 bases. The length of the CDR3 is 16 residues. With 7 bases clipped from V and 0 bases from J, the junction kept 10 bases outside the gene matches. The germline V gene encodes CDR1 SNHLY and CDR2 FYNNEI. The CDR3: CASNGRAGSSTDTQYF. Written as DNA, the CDR3 is TGTGCCAGCAACGGCCGAGCGGGGTCTAGCACAGATACGCAGTATTTT.

The chain combines TRBV29-1 with TRBJ2-5; D possibly corresponds to TRBD1 (5 bases). Germline V gives CDR1 SQVTM, CDR2 ANQGSEA. V was trimmed by 5 bases and J by 2 bases, leaving 15 bases between them. The CDR3 consists of 14 residues. CDR3 loop: CSVTGRAGQETQYF. DNA of the CDR3: TGCAGCGTTACCGGCAGGGCCGGACAAGAGACCCAGTACTTC.

The J gene is TRBJ2-1, the V gene TRBV3-1 (or the pseudogene TRBV3-2); TRBD2 agrees at 12 bases. This CDR3 contains 14 residues. Germline lookup yields CDR1 LGHDT and CDR2 YNNKEL (reference sequence). After removal of 6 bases from V and 5 bases from J, the junction contained 2 bases not matched to a gene. DNA for the CDR3: TGTGCCAGCAGGACTAGCGGGGGCCACAATGAGCAGTTCTTC. Its translation is CASRTSGGHNEQFF.

The chain uses TRBV27 and TRBJ2-7; 10 bases match TRBD1. The CDR3 runs 14 residues. Germline CDR1 and CDR2: MNHEY and SMNVEV (reference sequence). V lost 6 bases and J lost 3; bases outside the gene matches: 5. The DNA of the CDR3 is TGTGCCAGCAGCGCTTGGACAGGGGGCTACGAGCAGTACTTC. It codes for CASSAWTGGYEQYF.

V is TRBV2 and J is TRBJ1-3; the D is unclear. Germline values: CDR1 SNHLY, CDR2 FYNNEI. The ends were cut back, 7 bases at V and 8 bases at J, with 15 bases in the middle. The CDR3 consists of 13 residues. The CDR3 DNA reads as TGTGCCAGCATCTGGTCTTTCGCAGACACCATATATTTT. This gives the protein CASIWSFADTIYF.

The rearrangement joins TRBV5-6 to TRBJ2-3, with 7 bases lining up with TRBD2. V lost 0 bases, J lost 4 bases, and 5 bases stayed unmatched. This CDR3 has 15 amino acids. The germline gives CDR1 SGHDT, CDR2 YYEEEE. This CDR3 reads CASSLVGGRADTQYF. The CDR3 DNA reads as TGTGCCAGCAGCTTGGTGGGGGGGAGAGCAGATACGCAGTATTTT.

The J gene is TRBJ1-1, the V gene TRBV4-2; tentatively, D is TRBD1 (5 bases). This CDR3 is built from 12 residues. Per the germline V gene, CDR1 is LGHNA and CDR2 is YNFKEQ. Trimming left V 5 bases short and J 7 bases short, with 11 bases between. This chain's CDR3 is CASSFPGGEAFF. In nucleotides, the CDR3 is TGTGCCAGCAGCTTTCCGGGGGGTGAAGCTTTCTTT.

The chain recombines TRBV6-1 with TRBJ2-6; 9 bases fit TRBD2. Losses at the gene ends were 1 base for V and 0 bases for J; bases not matched to a gene: 7. The germline gives CDR1 MNHNS, CDR2 SASEGT. CDR3 length: 19 residues. The CDR3 bases are TGTGCCAGCAGTGAAGTCCCAGCGGGGGGCCTCTCTGGGGCCAACGTCCTGACTTTC. This encodes CASSEVPAGGLSGANVLTF.

This rearrangement joins TRBV3-1 (or the pseudogene TRBV3-2) to TRBJ1-6; TRBD1 is a possible D gene (5 bases). The V and J ends lost 3 bases and 6 bases respectively, with 18 bases between them. Germline V lookup: CDR1 LGHDT, CDR2 YNNKEL (reference sequence). This CDR3 has 17 residues. Here the CDR3 DNA reads TGTGCCAGCAGCCATTTCGTGCGCGGGGCACGTAATTCACCCCTCCACTTT. This encodes CASSHFVRGARNSPLHF.

Concerning this clone itself: At one end, the junction sequence differs from germline, possibly due to a read error. The chain employs TRBV7-3 and TRBJ2-5; 8 bases agree with TRBD1. Germline loops: CDR1 SGHTA, CDR2 FQGTGA. The CDR3 sequence is 14 residues long. In DNA form, the CDR3 reads TGTGCCAGCAGCATAACAGGGGGACGAGAGACCCAGTACTTC. Protein product: CASSITGGRETQYF.

This sequence joins TRBV6-5 and TRBJ1-2; the D is unclear. CDR1 MNHEY and CDR2 SVGAGI come from the germline V gene. The V end lost 5 bases, the J end lost 6 bases, and 7 bases lay between the germline ends. This CDR3 has 11 residues. In DNA, the CDR3 is TGTGCCAGCAGTCCACTAGATGGCTACACCTTC. It translates to CASSPLDGYTF.

The genes are TRBV10-3 and TRBJ1-3; 9 bases map to TRBD1. Germline CDR1 is ENHRY and CDR2 is SYGVKD. The CDR3 is 14 amino acids. Germline trimming cut 6 bases from V and 4 bases from J; bases unmatched to any gene: 4. Written as DNA, the CDR3 is TGTGCCATCAGGGAGGACAGGGGAGGAAACACCATATATTTT. Its protein product is CAIREDRGGNTIYF.

This clone was observed once. V is TRBV7-9 and J is TRBJ1-6, with 11 bases identical to TRBD1. Losses at the gene ends were 5 bases for V and 9 bases for J; bases not matched to a gene: 6. CDR1 is SEHNR and CDR2 is FQNEAQ in the germline V gene (reference sequence). This CDR3 has 15 residues. CDR3 coding DNA: TGTGCCAGCAGCCTGGACAGGGGGCAAGTTTCACCCCTCCACTTT. Amino acids: CASSLDRGQVSPLHF.